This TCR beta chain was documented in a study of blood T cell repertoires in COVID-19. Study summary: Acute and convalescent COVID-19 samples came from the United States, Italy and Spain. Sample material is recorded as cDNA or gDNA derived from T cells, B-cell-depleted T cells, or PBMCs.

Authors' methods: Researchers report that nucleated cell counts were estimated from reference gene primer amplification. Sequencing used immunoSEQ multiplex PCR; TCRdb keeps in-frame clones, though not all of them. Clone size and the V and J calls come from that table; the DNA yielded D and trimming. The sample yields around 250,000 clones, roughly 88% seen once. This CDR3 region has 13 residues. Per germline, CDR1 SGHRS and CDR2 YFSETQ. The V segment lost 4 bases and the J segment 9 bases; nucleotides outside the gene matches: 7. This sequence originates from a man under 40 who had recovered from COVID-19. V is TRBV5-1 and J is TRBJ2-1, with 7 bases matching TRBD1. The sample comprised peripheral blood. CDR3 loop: CASSLGGIGEQFF. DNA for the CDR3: TGCGCCAGCAGCCTAGGGGGCATTGGTGAGCAGTTCTTC.